The present entry profiles one TCR beta chain with its context. The data originate from a study of blood T cell repertoires in COVID-19. Across the study: Spain, Italy and the United States supplied samples that represented acute and convalescent COVID-19.

Original processing methods: Quantification of nucleated cells was approximated via reference gene primer amplification. Sequenced by immunoSEQ multiplex PCR; TCRdb stores in-frame clones only, minus some. That table supplies the V and J calls and clone size; D and trimming were determined from the DNA. Seen here are 250,000 to 300,000 clones, about 87% observed once, and the top ten hold more than 6.5%. CDR3 size: 15 residues. V gave up 0 bases and J gave up 0 bases, with 10 bases separating them. From germline, CDR1 is GTSNPN and CDR2 SVGIG (reference sequence). Source material: peripheral blood. J is TRBJ2-3 and V is TRBV30, with D tentatively TRBD1 (5 bases). The sequence was obtained from a woman aged 25-40 years who had recovered from COVID-19. Written as DNA, the CDR3 is TGTGCCTGGAGTGTAGGGGCGGCTAGCACAGATACGCAGTATTTT. Its translation: CAWSVGAASTDTQYF.